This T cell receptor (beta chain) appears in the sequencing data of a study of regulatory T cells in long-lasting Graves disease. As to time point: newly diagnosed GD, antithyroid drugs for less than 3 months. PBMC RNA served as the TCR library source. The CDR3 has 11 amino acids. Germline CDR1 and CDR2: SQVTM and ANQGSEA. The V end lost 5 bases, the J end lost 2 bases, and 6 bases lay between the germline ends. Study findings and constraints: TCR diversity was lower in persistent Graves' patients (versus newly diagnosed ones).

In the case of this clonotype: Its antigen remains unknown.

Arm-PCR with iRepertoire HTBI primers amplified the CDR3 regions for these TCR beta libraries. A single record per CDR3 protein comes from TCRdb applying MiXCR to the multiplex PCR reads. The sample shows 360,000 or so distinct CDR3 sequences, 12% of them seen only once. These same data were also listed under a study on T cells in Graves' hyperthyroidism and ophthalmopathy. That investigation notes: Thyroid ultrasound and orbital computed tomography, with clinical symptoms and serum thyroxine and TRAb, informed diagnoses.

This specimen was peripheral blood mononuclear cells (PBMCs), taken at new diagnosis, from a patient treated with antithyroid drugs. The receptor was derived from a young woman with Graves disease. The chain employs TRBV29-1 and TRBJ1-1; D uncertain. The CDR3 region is CSVTLNTEAFF. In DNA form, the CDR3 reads TGCAGCGTTACCTTAAACACTGAAGCTTTCTTT.